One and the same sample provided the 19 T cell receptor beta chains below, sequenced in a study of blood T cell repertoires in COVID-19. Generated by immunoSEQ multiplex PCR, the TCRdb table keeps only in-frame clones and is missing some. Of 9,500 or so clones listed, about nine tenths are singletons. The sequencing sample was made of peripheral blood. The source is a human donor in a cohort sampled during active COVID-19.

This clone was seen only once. The CDR3 region has the DNA TGCGCCAGCAGCTCCCGAATGGCAACGAACACTGAAGCTTTCTTT. Amino acids: CASSSRMATNTEAFF. This chain joins TRBV5-1 and TRBJ1-1; no reliable D call. Deletions cut 3 bases from V and 1 base from J, with 13 bases between. The CDR3 loop spans 15 amino acids. Looked up from germline, CDR1 is SGHRS and CDR2 is YFSETQ.

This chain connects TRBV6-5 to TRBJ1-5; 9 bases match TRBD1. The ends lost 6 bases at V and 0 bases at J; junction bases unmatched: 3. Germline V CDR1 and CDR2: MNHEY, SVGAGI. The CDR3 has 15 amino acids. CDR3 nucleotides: TGTGCCAGCAGACAGACAGGGGGTAGCAATCAGCCCCAGCATTTT. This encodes CASRQTGGSNQPQHF.

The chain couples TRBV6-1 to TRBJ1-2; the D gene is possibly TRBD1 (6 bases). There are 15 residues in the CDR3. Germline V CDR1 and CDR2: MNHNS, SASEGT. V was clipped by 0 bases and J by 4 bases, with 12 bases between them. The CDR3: CASSEATQGTYGYTF. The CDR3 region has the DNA TGTGCCAGCAGTGAAGCGACCCAGGGGACCTATGGCTACACCTTC.

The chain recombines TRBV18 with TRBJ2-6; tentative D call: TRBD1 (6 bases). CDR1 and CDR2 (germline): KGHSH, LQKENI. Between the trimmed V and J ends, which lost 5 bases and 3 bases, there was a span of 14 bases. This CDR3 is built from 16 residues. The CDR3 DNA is TGTGCCAGCTCAGACCGGAACAGGGATGGGGCCAACGTCCTGACTTTC. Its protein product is CASSDRNRDGANVLTF.

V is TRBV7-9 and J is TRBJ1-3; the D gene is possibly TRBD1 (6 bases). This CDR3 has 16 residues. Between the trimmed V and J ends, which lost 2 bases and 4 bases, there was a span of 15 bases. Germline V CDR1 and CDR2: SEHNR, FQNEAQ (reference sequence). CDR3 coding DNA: TGTGCCAGCAGCTTAAAGAACGGGACACCAGGAAACACCATATATTTT. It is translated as CASSLKNGTPGNTIYF.

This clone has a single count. The CDR3 DNA follows: TGCGCCAGCAGCTTAGCCCCGGGACAGGTCGAGGAAAAACTGTTTTTT. This encodes CASSLAPGQVEEKLFF. The rearrangement uses TRBV5-1 and TRBJ1-4; the match to TRBD1 covers 8 bases. This CDR3 is built from 16 residues. J gave up 8 bases and V 2 bases, and 11 bases lay outside the gene matches. CDR1 and CDR2 (germline): SGHRS, YFSETQ. The variable domain in full, with the rest retrieved from reference TRBV5-1 and TRBJ1-4, is KAGVTQTPRYLIKTRGQQVTLSCSPISGHRSVSWYQQTPGQGLQFLFEYFSETQRNKGNFPGRFSGRQFSNSRSEMNVSTLELGDSALYLCASSLAPGQVEEKLFFGSGTQLSVL.

CDR3 protein: CASSSLGNVNSPLHF. The CDR3 region has the DNA TGTGCCAGCAGTTCCCTCGGGAATGTTAATTCACCCCTCCACTTT. The chain recombines TRBV27 with TRBJ1-6; D is undetermined. With 4 bases removed from V and 6 bases from J, the gap between germline ends came to 13 bases. The CDR3 contains 15 residues. The germline V gene has CDR1 MNHEY and CDR2 SMNVEV (reference sequence).

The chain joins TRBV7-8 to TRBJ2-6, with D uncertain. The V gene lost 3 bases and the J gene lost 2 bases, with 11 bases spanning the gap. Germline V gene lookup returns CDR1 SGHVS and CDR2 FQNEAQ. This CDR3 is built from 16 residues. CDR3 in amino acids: CASSFFGQPGANVLTF. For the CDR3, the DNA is TGTGCCAGCAGCTTTTTTGGGCAACCTGGGGCCAACGTCCTGACTTTC.

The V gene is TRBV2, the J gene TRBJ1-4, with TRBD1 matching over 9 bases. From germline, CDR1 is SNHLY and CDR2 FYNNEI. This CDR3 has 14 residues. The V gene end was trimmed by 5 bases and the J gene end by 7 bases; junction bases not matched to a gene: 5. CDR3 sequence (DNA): TGTGCCAGCAGTAAGGGACAGGGTGTTGAAAAACTGTTTTTT. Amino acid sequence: CASSKGQGVEKLFF.

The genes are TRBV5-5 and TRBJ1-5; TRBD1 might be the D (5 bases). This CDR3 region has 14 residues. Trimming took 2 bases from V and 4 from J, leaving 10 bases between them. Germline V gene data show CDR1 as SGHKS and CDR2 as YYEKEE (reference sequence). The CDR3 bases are TGTGCCAGCAGCTTCACGGGGGGGAATCAGCCCCAGCATTTT. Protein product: CASSFTGGNQPQHF.

The CDR3 loop reads CASSPRGLGTEAFF. In DNA, the CDR3 is TGTGCCAGCAGTCCCAGGGGGCTTGGCACTGAAGCTTTCTTT. This chain uses TRBV2 with TRBJ1-1; 8 nucleotides align to TRBD1. This CDR3 spans 14 amino acids. CDR1 and CDR2 from the germline V gene are SNHLY and FYNNEI. With 5 bases clipped from V and 4 bases from J, the junction kept 6 bases outside the gene matches.

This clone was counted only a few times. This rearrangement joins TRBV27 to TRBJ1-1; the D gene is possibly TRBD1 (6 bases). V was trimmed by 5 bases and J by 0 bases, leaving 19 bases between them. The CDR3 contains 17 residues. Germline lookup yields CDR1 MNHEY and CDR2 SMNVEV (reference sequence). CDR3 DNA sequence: TGTGCCAGCAGTCTAACAGGGTTTAATTCCATGAACACTGAAGCTTTCTTT. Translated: CASSLTGFNSMNTEAFF.

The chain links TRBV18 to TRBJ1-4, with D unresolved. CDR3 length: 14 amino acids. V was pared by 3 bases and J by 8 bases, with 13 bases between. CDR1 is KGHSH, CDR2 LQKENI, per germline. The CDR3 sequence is CASSPTGTLEKLFF. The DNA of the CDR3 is TGTGCCAGCTCACCGACGGGAACCTTGGAAAAACTGTTTTTT. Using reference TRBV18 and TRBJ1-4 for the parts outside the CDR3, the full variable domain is NAGVMQNPRHLVRRRGQEARLRCSPMKGHSHVYWYRQLPEEGLKFMVYLQKENIIDESGMPKERFSAEFPKEGPSILRIQQVVRGDSAAYFCASSPTGTLEKLFFGSGTQLSVL.

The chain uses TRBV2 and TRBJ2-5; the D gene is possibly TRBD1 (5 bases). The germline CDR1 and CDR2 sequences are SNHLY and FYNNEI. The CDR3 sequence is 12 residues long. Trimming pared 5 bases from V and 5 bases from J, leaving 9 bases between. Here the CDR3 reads CASSLQEETQYF. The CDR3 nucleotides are TGTGCCAGCAGTTTACAGGAGGAGACCCAGTACTTC.

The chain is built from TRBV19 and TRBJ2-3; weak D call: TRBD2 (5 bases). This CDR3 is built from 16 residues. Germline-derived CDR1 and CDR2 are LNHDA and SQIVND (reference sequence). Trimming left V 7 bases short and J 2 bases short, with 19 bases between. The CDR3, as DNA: TGTGCCAGTACCCCCACGGAAGCGGCTAACACAGATACGCAGTATTTT. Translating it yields CASTPTEAANTDTQYF.

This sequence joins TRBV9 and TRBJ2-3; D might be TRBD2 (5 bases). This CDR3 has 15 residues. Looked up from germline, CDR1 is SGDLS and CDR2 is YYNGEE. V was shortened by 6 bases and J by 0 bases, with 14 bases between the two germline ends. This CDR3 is CASTPDYLSTDTQYF. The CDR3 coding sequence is TGTGCCAGCACCCCTGACTACCTAAGCACAGATACGCAGTATTTT. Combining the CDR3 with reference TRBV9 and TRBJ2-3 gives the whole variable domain DSGVTQTPKHLITATGQRVTLRCSPRSGDLSVYWYQQSLDQGLQFLIQYYNGEERAKGNILERFSAQQFPDLHSELNLSSLELGDSALYFCASTPDYLSTDTQYFGPGTRLTVL.

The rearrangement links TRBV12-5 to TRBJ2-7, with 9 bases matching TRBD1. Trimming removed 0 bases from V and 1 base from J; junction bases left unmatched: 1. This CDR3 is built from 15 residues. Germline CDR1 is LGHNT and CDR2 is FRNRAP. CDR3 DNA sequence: TGTGCTAGTGGTTTGGTCGGACAGGGGTCCTACGAGCAGTACTTC. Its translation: CASGLVGQGSYEQYF.

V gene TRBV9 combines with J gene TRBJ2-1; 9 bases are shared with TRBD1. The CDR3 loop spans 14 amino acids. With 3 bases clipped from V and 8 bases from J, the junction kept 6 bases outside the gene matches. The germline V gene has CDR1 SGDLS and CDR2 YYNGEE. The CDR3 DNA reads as TGTGCCAGCAGCGACGGGACAGGGTATCATGAGCAGTTCTTC. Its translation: CASSDGTGYHEQFF.

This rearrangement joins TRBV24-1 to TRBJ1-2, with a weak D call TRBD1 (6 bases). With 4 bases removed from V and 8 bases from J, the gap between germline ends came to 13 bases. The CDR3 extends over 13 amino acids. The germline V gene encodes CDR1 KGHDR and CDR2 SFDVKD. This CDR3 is CATSDPRGGGYTF. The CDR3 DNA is TGTGCCACCAGTGACCCCCGCGGGGGCGGCTACACCTTC.